These 26 T cell receptor beta chains were all obtained from the same sample, sequenced in a study of T-cell reconstitution after alpha-beta-depleted transplantation in children. Library preparation (for TCRbeta) was performed with unique molecular identifiers. TCRdb independently ran MiXCR on the PCR reads; one entry per CDR3 protein. Of over 25,000 distinct CDR3 sequences in the sample, roughly a sixth were seen once. The sequences come from PBMCs, mostly from graft donor cells, collected 60 days after TCRalphabeta/CD19-depleted stem cell transplant. These receptor sequences come from a male patient aged 2 to 10 who had a stem cell transplant for acute lymphoblastic leukemia, so the T cells may come from the graft donor.

This clonotype was counted ten times or more. The rearrangement uses TRBV4-3 and TRBJ2-7; possibly TRBD2 for D (5 bases). This CDR3 comprises 15 residues. Germline CDR1 reads LGHNA; CDR2 reads YSLEER. V was pared by 1 base and J by 5 bases, with 15 bases between. CDR3: CASSQGLLVSHEQYF. CDR3 DNA: TGCGCCAGCAGCCAAGGTTTACTAGTAAGCCACGAGCAGTACTTC.

This clonotype was picked up many times. In DNA form, the CDR3 reads TGTGCCAGCAGCGACCGACAGGCCAGTAGCTCCTACGAGCAGTACTTC. Encoded protein: CASSDRQASSSYEQYF. The genes are TRBV7-6 and TRBJ2-7; D possibly corresponds to TRBD1 (6 bases). Deletions cut 5 bases from V and 0 bases from J, with 17 bases between. Germline CDR1 and CDR2: SGHVS and FNYEAQ. The CDR3 is made up of 16 amino acids.

This clonotype was detected a few times. V and J are TRBV10-3 and TRBJ2-2, with 10 positions matching TRBD2. The CDR3 is made up of 17 amino acids. Unmatched junction bases numbered 8, after V lost 2 bases and J lost 5 bases. Looked up from germline, CDR1 is ENHRY and CDR2 is SYGVKD. The CDR3 DNA reads as TGTGCCATCAGTGAGAGGGGGCCTAGCGGGAGTACCGGGGAGCTGTTTTTT. Its protein product is CAISERGPSGSTGELFF.

The chain combines TRBV19 with TRBJ2-5; maybe TRBD1 (6 bases). CDR1 and CDR2 (germline): LNHDA, SQIVND (reference sequence). The germline V and J ends were trimmed by 5 bases and 7 bases, with 17 bases remaining between them. This CDR3 has 14 amino acids. The CDR3 nucleotides read TGTGCCAGTAGTTCCGCTGACCTAGGGGGGACCCAGTACTTC. Encoded protein: CASSSADLGGTQYF.

This rearrangement joins TRBV3-1 to TRBJ2-3; 10 bases fit TRBD2. Germline V gives CDR1 LGHDT, CDR2 YNNKEL (reference sequence). The CDR3 totals 17 residues. J gave up 0 bases and V 4 bases, and 7 bases lay outside the gene matches. The CDR3 sequence: CASSPLLAGASTDTQYF. As DNA, the CDR3 is TGTGCCAGCAGCCCCCTCCTAGCGGGAGCTAGCACAGATACGCAGTATTTT.

This clonotype was seen at least ten times. The chain recombines TRBV4-3 with TRBJ2-1, with D tentatively TRBD1 or TRBD2 (5 bases each). The CDR3 extends over 17 amino acids. Deletions cut 0 bases from V and 0 bases from J, with 12 bases between. CDR1 and CDR2 from the germline V gene are LGHNA and YSLEER. The CDR3 spells CASSQDRAGTSYNEQFF. DNA for the CDR3: TGCGCCAGCAGCCAAGATAGGGCCGGGACCTCCTACAATGAGCAGTTCTTC.

This clonotype was observed many times. The chain uses TRBV7-9 and TRBJ1-5, with D perhaps matching TRBD1 (6 bases). This CDR3 has 15 amino acids. V gave up 1 base and J gave up 6 bases, with 13 bases separating them. Germline V gene data show CDR1 as SEHNR and CDR2 as FQNEAQ (reference sequence). The CDR3 loop is CASSLGAGDSQPQHF. The DNA for the CDR3 is TGTGCCAGCAGCTTAGGGGCAGGGGATAGTCAGCCCCAGCATTTT.

The V gene is TRBV27, the J gene TRBJ1-4; 8 bases agree with TRBD1. Unmatched junction bases numbered 6, after V lost 6 bases and J lost 6 bases. Germline loops: CDR1 MNHEY, CDR2 SMNVEV (reference sequence). CDR3 length equals 14 residues. The CDR3 loop is CASRLQGVDEKLFF. The CDR3 DNA reads as TGTGCCAGCAGGCTACAGGGGGTGGATGAAAAACTGTTTTTT.

The chain uses TRBV12-3 or TRBV12-4 and TRBJ1-6; 10 positions match TRBD1. J lost 9 bases, V lost 5 bases, and 4 bases had no gene match. The CDR3 has 14 residues. The DNA of the CDR3 is TGTGCCAGCAGTCTGGACAGGGGGATTTCACCCCTCCACTTT. This encodes CASSLDRGISPLHF.

In its sample, this clonotype was seen many times. The chain carries TRBV10-3 and TRBJ2-7; 8 positions match TRBD2. The CDR3 loop spans 15 amino acids. J was trimmed by 1 base and V by 6 bases; bases with no gene match: 8. CDR1 and CDR2 (germline): ENHRY, SYGVKD. The CDR3: CAIRDGRARSYEQYF. CDR3 nucleotide sequence: TGTGCCATCAGGGACGGGAGGGCCAGATCCTACGAGCAGTACTTC.

V usage is TRBV9 and J usage is TRBJ2-7, with D unclear. Trimming left V 3 bases short and J 3 bases short, with 10 bases between. The CDR3 is 13 residues long. Germline CDR1 reads SGDLS; CDR2 reads YYNGEE. CDR3 DNA sequence: TGTGCCAGCAGCGGTAAGGACGGCTACGAGCAGTACTTC. Its protein is CASSGKDGYEQYF.

This clonotype was picked up many times. CDR3 loop: CATSGQGKGNSPLHF. The CDR3 region has the DNA TGTGCCACCAGTGGACAGGGGAAGGGTAATTCACCCCTCCACTTT. The chain has TRBV24-1 and TRBJ1-6; 8 bases are shared with TRBD1. Losses at the gene ends were 5 bases for V and 6 bases for J; bases not matched to a gene: 5. Germline CDR1 reads KGHDR; CDR2 reads SFDVKD. The CDR3 length is 15 residues.

This clonotype was seen more than once but under ten times. This sequence joins TRBV5-1 and TRBJ1-2; the D gene is possibly TRBD1 (6 bases). Trimming removed 3 bases at V and 6 bases at J, with 21 bases between. The CDR3 is 16 residues long. CDR1 is SGHRS, CDR2 YFSETQ, per germline. The DNA for the CDR3 is TGCGCCAGCAGCTCTGATCCAGGGGACCCGGGGGATGGCTACACCTTC. Its translation: CASSSDPGDPGDGYTF.

Many counts were recorded for this clonotype. In nucleotides, the CDR3 is TGTGCCAGCAGCTTAGTATGGTTGGAATTAGCGGGAGATACGCAGTATTTT. Residues: CASSLVWLELAGDTQYF. The V and J genes are TRBV7-8 and TRBJ2-3, with 7 bases identical to TRBD2. The CDR3 length is 17 residues. V was clipped by 1 base and J by 5 bases; unmatched bases: 12. Germline CDR1 and CDR2: SGHVS and FQNEAQ.

The rearrangement links TRBV20-1 to TRBJ2-2; D remains ambiguous. CDR3 length equals 13 residues. Germline V gene sequence: CDR1 DFQATT, CDR2 SNEGSKA (reference sequence). Trimming removed 6 bases at V and 4 bases at J, with 12 bases between. The CDR3 nucleotides are TGCAGTGCCGGTGTAAGGGCCACCGGGGAGCTGTTTTTT. Amino acids: CSAGVRATGELFF.

This clonotype was seen many times. The V call is TRBV5-1, the J call TRBJ2-7, with no clear D. Germline CDR1 reads SGHRS; CDR2 reads YFSETQ. This CDR3 comprises 15 residues. V lost 2 bases, J lost 0 bases, and 12 bases lay in between. The CDR3 bases are TGCGCCAGCAGCTTACGGACGGCGAGCTCCTACGAGCAGTACTTC. This encodes CASSLRTASSYEQYF.

This chain uses TRBV6-1 with TRBJ1-2; D is perhaps TRBD1 (6 bases). From germline, CDR1 is MNHNS and CDR2 SASEGT. The CDR3 contains 15 residues. Trimming cost V 5 bases and J 0 bases, with 13 bases left between them. The DNA of the CDR3 is TGTGCCAGCAGTCTCCGGGGGCGAACTAACTATGGCTACACCTTC. Protein product: CASSLRGRTNYGYTF.

This clonotype was counted between two and nine times. The chain carries TRBV20-1 and TRBJ2-7, with 14 bases identical to TRBD2. The CDR3 is made up of 15 amino acids. Looked up from germline, CDR1 is DFQATT and CDR2 is SNEGSKA (reference sequence). Germline trimming cut 1 base from V and 7 bases from J; bases unmatched to any gene: 6. The CDR3 here is CSARVGTSGGREQYF. The CDR3 DNA reads TGCAGTGCTAGAGTGGGGACTAGCGGGGGTAGAGAGCAGTACTTC.

This clonotype was observed a few times. The J gene is TRBJ1-4, the V gene TRBV27; D not resolved. Germline V gene lookup returns CDR1 MNHEY and CDR2 SMNVEV (reference sequence). The V end was cut by 5 bases, the J end by 10 bases, with 14 bases between. The CDR3 sequence is 13 residues long. The CDR3 reads CASSTRQIIKLFF. The CDR3 DNA reads TGTGCCAGCAGTACTCGTCAAATTATAAAACTGTTTTTT. Based on the CDR3 plus reference TRBV27 and TRBJ1-4, the full variable domain is EAQVTQNPRYLITVTGKKLTVTCSQNMNHEYMSWYRQDPGLGLRQIYYSMNVEVTDKGDVPEGYKVSRKEKRNFPLILESPSPNQTSLYFCASSTRQIIKLFFGSGTQLSVL.

This clonotype occurred many times. This chain joins TRBV12-3 or TRBV12-4 and TRBJ2-7, with TRBD1 matching over 9 bases. The CDR3 has 14 residues. With V trimmed by 6 bases and J by 5 bases, 8 bases remained unmatched. Written as DNA, the CDR3 is TGTGCCAGCAGCTTGGTGGACAGGGGACACGAGCAGTACTTC. It is translated as CASSLVDRGHEQYF.

This clonotype was seen only a few times. The genes are TRBV6-2 or TRBV6-3 and TRBJ2-7; D is unclear. The V and J ends lost 1 base and 2 bases respectively, with 15 bases between them. The CDR3 sequence is 16 residues long. In germline, CDR1 is MNHEY, CDR2 SVGEGT. In nucleotides, the CDR3 is TGTGCCAGCAGTTACTTGGCCGATACCCAAGCCTACGAGCAGTACTTC. Protein sequence: CASSYLADTQAYEQYF.

V is TRBV14 and J is TRBJ2-3; D gene unclear. This CDR3 region has 14 residues. V was clipped by 0 bases and J by 2 bases, with 6 bases between them. Germline V gene lookup returns CDR1 SGHDN and CDR2 FVKESK. The CDR3 region has the DNA TGTGCCAGCAGCCAAGAGTGGGTCACAGATACGCAGTATTTT. It yields the protein CASSQEWVTDTQYF.

This clonotype was detected many times. V gene TRBV20-1 combines with J gene TRBJ2-3; 8 bases agree with TRBD2. The CDR3 totals 15 residues. Germline values: CDR1 DFQATT, CDR2 SNEGSKA (reference sequence). V trimming: 3 bases; J trimming: 2 bases; junction bases outside the gene matches: 7. The chain's CDR3 is CSASASSGPTDTQYF. The CDR3 nucleotides read TGCAGTGCTAGTGCATCTAGCGGGCCCACAGATACGCAGTATTTT.

The chain carries TRBV20-1 and TRBJ1-2, with D tentatively TRBD1 (5 bases). Germline V gives CDR1 DFQATT, CDR2 SNEGSKA (reference sequence). Trimming removed 3 bases at V and 5 bases at J, with 10 bases between. The CDR3 covers 12 residues. The CDR3 sequence: CSARKGNYGYTF. The CDR3 DNA follows: TGCAGTGCTAGGAAGGGGAATTATGGCTACACCTTC.

This clonotype showed up just a few times. The V gene is TRBV5-1, the J gene TRBJ2-7; TRBD1 matches at 11 bases. Losses at the gene ends were 4 bases for V and 3 bases for J; bases not matched to a gene: 3. CDR1 and CDR2 from the germline V gene are SGHRS and YFSETQ. This CDR3 contains 14 residues. CDR3 coding DNA: TGCGCCAGCAGCGGCGGGACAGGGGGCTACGAGCAGTACTTC. Translating gives CASSGGTGGYEQYF.

This clonotype was recorded many times. The V and J genes are TRBV10-1 and TRBJ2-5; D unresolved. In germline, CDR1 is WNHNN, CDR2 SYGVQD (reference sequence). Between the trimmed V and J ends, which lost 6 bases and 3 bases, there was a span of 5 bases. The CDR3 is 11 residues long. CDR3 coding DNA: TGCGCCAGCAGCTTAAAAGAGACCCAGTACTTC. Amino acids: CASSLKETQYF.